This T cell receptor beta chain was recorded in a study of control samples from healthy donors and cancer patients. This CDR3 contains 15 residues. V was trimmed by 5 bases and J by 5 bases, leaving 18 bases between them. Germline values: CDR1 SGHVS, CDR2 FQNEAQ. TCRdb keeps only in-frame clones here, not all; method: immunoSEQ multiplex PCR. The sample has around 140,000 clones, roughly 89% seen once. The sample consisted of blood. The clonotype originates from a man between 18 and 35 years old in good health. The rearrangement joins TRBV7-8 to TRBJ1-1; D is undetermined. The CDR3 nucleotides read TGTGCCAGCAGCCCACACCCGGGAGGGAGTACTGAAGCTTTCTTT. This translates into CASSPHPGGSTEAFF. Together with reference TRBV7-8 and TRBJ1-1, the CDR3 gives the full variable domain: GAGVSQSPRYKVAKRGQDVALRCDPISGHVSLFWYQQALGQGPEFLTYFQNEAQLDKSGLPSDRFFAERPEGSVSTLKIQRTQQEDSAVYLCASSPHPGGSTEAFFGQGTRLTVV.